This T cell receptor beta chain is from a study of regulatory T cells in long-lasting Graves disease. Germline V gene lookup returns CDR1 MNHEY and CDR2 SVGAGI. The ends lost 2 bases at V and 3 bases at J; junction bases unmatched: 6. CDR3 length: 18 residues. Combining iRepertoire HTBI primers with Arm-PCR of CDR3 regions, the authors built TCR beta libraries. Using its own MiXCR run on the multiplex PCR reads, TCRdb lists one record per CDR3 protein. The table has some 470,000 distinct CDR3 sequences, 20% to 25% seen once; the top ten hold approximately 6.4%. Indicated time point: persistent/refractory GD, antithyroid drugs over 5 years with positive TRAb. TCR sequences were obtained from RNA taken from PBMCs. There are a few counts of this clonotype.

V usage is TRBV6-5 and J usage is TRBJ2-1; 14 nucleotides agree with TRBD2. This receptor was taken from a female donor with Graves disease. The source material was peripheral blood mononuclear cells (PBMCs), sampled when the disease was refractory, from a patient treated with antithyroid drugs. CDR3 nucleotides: TGTGCCAGCAGTTACCGGACTAGCGGGAGGCAAAACTACAATGAGCAGTTCTTC. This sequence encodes CASSYRTSGRQNYNEQFF.